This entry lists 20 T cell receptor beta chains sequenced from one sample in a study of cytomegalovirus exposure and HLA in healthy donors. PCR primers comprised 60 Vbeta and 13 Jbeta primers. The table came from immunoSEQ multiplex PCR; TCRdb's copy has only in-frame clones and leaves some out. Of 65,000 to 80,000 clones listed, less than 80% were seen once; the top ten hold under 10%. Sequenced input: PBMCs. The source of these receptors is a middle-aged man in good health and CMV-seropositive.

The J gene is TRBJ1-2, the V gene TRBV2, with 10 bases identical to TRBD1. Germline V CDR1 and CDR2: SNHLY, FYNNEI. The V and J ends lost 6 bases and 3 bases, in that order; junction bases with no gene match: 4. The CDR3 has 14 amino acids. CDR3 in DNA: TGTGCCAGCAGCCCCGGGACAGGGGACTATGGCTACACCTTC. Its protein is CASSPGTGDYGYTF.

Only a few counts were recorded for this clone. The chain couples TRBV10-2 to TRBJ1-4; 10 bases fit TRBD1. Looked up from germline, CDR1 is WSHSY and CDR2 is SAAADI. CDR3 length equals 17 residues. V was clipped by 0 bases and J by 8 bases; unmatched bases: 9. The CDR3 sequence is CASSESIPGQGYEKLFF. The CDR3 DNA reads TGCGCCAGCAGTGAGTCGATTCCGGGACAGGGGTACGAAAAACTGTTTTTT.

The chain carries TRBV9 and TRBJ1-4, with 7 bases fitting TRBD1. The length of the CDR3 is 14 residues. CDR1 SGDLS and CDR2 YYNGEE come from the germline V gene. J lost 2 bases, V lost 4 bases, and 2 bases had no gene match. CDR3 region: CASSTGQTNEKLFF. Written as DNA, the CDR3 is TGTGCCAGCAGCACGGGACAGACTAATGAAAAACTGTTTTTT.

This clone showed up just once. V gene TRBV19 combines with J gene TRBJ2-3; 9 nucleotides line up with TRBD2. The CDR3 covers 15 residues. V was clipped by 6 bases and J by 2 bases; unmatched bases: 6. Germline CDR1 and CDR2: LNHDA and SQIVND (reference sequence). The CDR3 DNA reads TGTGCCAGTAGGAAAGCGGGGGGTTCCACAGATACGCAGTATTTT. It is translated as CASRKAGGSTDTQYF.

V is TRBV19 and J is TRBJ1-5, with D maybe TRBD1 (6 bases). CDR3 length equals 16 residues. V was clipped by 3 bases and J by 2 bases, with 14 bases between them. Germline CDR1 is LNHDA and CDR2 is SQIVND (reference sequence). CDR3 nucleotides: TGTGCCAGTAGTATTGGGGGGGCTAGTGGCAATCAGCCCCAGCATTTT. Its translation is CASSIGGASGNQPQHF.

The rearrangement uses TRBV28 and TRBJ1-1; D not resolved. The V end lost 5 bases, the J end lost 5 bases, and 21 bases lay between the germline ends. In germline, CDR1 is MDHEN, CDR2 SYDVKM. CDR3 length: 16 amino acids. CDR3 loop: CASSEAGTLFKTEAFF. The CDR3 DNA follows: TGTGCCAGCAGTGAAGCGGGTACACTCTTCAAGACTGAAGCTTTCTTT.

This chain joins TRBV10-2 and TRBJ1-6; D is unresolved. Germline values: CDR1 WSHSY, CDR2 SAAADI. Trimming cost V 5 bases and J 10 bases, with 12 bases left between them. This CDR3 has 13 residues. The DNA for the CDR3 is TGCGCCAGCAGTCCCCAGACAAGCTCACCCCTCCACTTT. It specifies CASSPQTSSPLHF.

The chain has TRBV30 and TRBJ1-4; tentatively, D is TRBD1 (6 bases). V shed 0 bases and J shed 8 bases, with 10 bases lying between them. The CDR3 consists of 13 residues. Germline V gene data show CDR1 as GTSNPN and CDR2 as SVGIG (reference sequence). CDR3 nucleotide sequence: TGTGCCTGGAGTGTCAGGGGTGGGGAAAAACTGTTTTTT. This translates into CAWSVRGGEKLFF.

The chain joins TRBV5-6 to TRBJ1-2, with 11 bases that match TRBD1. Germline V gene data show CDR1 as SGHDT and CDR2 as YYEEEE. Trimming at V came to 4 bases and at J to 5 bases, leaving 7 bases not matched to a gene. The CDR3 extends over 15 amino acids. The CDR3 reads CASSPRTGGQYGYTF. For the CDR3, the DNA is TGTGCCAGCAGCCCTCGGACAGGGGGCCAATATGGCTACACCTTC.

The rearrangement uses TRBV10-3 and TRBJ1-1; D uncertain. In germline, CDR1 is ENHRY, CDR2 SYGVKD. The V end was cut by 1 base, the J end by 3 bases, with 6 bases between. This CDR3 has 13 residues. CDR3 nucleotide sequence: TGTGCCATCAGTGAGTGGGCTGACACTGAAGCTTTCTTT. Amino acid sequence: CAISEWADTEAFF.

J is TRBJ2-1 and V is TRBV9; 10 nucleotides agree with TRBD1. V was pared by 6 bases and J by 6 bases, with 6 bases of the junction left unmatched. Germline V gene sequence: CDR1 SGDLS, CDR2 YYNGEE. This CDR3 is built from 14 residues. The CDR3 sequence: CASNSGTGVNEQFF. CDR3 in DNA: TGTGCCAGCAATTCCGGGACAGGGGTCAATGAGCAGTTCTTC.

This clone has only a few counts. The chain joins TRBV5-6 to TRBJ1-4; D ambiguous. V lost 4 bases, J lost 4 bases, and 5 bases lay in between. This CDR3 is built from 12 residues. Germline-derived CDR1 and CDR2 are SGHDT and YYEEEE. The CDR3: CASSGINEKLFF. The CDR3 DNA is TGTGCCAGCAGCGGCATTAATGAAAAACTGTTTTTT.

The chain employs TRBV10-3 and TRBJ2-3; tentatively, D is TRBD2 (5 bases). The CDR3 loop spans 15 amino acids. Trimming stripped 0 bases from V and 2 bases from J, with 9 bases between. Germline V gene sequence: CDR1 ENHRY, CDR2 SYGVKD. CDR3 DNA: TGTGCCATCAGTGAGTCGGGCGGGTTCACAGATACGCAGTATTTT. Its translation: CAISESGGFTDTQYF.

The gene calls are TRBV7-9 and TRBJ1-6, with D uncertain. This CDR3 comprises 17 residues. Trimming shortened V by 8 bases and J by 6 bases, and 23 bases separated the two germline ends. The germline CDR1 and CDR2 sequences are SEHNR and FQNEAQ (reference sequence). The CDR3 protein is CASQTPASAVLNSPLHF. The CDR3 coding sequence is TGTGCCAGCCAGACCCCTGCTAGTGCGGTTCTTAATTCACCCCTCCACTTT.

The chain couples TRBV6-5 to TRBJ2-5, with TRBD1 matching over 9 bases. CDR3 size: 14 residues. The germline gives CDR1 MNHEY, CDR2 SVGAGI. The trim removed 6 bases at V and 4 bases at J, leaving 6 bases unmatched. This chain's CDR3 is CASRSTGGRETQYF. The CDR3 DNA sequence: TGTGCCAGCAGGTCGACAGGGGGTAGAGAGACCCAGTACTTC.

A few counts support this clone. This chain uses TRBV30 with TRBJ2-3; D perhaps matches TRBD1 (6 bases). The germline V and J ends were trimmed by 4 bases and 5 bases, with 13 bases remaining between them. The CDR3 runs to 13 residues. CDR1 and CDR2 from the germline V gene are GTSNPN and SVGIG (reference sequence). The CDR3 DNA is TGTGCCTGGACACAGGGTTCAGAAGATACGCAGTATTTT. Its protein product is CAWTQGSEDTQYF.

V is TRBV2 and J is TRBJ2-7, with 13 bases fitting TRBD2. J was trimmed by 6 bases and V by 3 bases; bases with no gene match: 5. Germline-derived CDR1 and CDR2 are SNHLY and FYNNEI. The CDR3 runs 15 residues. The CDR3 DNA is TGTGCCAGCAGTGATCAGGGACTAGCGGGAACCGAGCAGTACTTC. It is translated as CASSDQGLAGTEQYF.

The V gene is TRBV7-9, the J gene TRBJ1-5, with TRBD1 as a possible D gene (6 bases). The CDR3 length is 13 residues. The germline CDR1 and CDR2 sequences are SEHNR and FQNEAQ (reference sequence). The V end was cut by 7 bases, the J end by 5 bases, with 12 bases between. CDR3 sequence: CASTDRLDQPQHF. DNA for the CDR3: TGTGCCAGCACGGACAGATTAGATCAGCCCCAGCATTTT.

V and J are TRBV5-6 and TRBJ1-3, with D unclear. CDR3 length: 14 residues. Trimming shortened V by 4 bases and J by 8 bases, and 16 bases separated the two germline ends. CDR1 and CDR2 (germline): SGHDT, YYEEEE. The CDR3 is CASSPAGRRDTIYF. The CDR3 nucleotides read TGTGCCAGCAGCCCGGCGGGTCGGAGGGACACCATATATTTT.

CDR3 sequence: CASSAVTSSGANVLTF. The CDR3 coding sequence is TGTGCCAGCAGCGCCGTGACTAGCTCTGGGGCCAACGTCCTGACTTTC. The chain recombines TRBV5-4 with TRBJ2-6, with D perhaps TRBD2 (6 bases). Trimming took off 4 bases at V and 0 bases at J, with 11 bases between the two ends. Germline V gene lookup returns CDR1 SGHNT and CDR2 YYREEE (reference sequence). The CDR3 is made up of 16 amino acids.